A single sample gave rise to the 10 T cell receptor beta chains below, sequenced in a study of CD8 T cells in ankylosing spondylitis. TCRdb analysed the 5' RACE reads with MiXCR anew, one entry per CDR3 protein. The repertoire holds 25,000 to 35,000 distinct CDR3 sequences, with about 31% as singletons. Sequenced input: synovial fluid, either unsorted or a sorted T cell fraction (not recorded which). These TCRs come from a male donor with ankylosing spondylitis.

The CDR3 sequence: CASEPGVSGANVLTF. The DNA of the CDR3 is TGTGCCAGCGAACCAGGGGTCTCTGGGGCCAACGTCCTGACTTTC. The chain carries TRBV6-1 and TRBJ2-6, with D maybe TRBD1 (6 bases). Germline assignment: CDR1 MNHNS and CDR2 SASEGT. The length of the CDR3 is 15 residues. The germline V and J ends were trimmed by 8 bases and 0 bases, with 11 bases remaining between them.

The chain is built from TRBV10-3 and TRBJ2-7; D perhaps matches TRBD2 (6 bases). V lost 9 bases and J 2 bases, leaving 8 bases between the germline ends. The CDR3 has 11 amino acids. Germline V gene data show CDR1 as ENHRY and CDR2 as SYGVKD. The CDR3 loop is CAIGEAYEQYF. CDR3 nucleotides: TGTGCCATTGGGGAGGCCTACGAGCAGTACTTC.

This clonotype was seen many times. V usage is TRBV20-1 and J usage is TRBJ2-3, with 11 bases that match TRBD2. The V and J ends lost 3 bases and 3 bases, in that order; junction bases with no gene match: 11. This CDR3 spans 17 amino acids. Germline V gives CDR1 DFQATT, CDR2 SNEGSKA (reference sequence). The CDR3, as DNA: TGCAGTGCTAGTGTTAGCGGGAGGGCCACCAGGACAGATACGCAGTATTTT. Amino acid sequence: CSASVSGRATRTDTQYF.

There are a few counts of this clonotype. This chain joins TRBV7-6 and TRBJ1-1; tentative D call: TRBD1 (5 bases). Germline loops: CDR1 SGHVS, CDR2 FNYEAQ. The CDR3 runs to 18 residues. The V and J ends lost 0 bases and 0 bases respectively, with 17 bases between them. The CDR3 DNA reads as TGTGCCAGCAGCTTAGCCTATGGAGCGGACACCCTGAACACTGAAGCTTTCTTT. Amino acids: CASSLAYGADTLNTEAFF.

By proportion, this clonotype is medium-sized. This rearrangement joins TRBV5-1 to TRBJ2-1; no clear D. V was cut by 0 bases and J by 0 bases, with 10 bases left in between. Germline V gives CDR1 SGHRS, CDR2 YFSETQ. The CDR3 contains 16 residues. In DNA form, the CDR3 reads TGCGCCAGCAGCTTGGAGCAGCTAATCTCCTACAATGAGCAGTTCTTC. This gives the protein CASSLEQLISYNEQFF.

There are a few counts of this clonotype. The chain uses TRBV11-2 and TRBJ1-6; possibly TRBD1 for D (5 bases). The V and J ends lost 7 bases and 10 bases respectively, with 14 bases between them. The CDR3 sequence is 13 residues long. Germline V gives CDR1 SGHAT, CDR2 FQNNGV. The chain's CDR3 is CASNGGSGSPLHF. The CDR3, as DNA: TGTGCCAGCAACGGGGGATCGGGATCACCCCTCCACTTT.

In its sample, this clonotype was seen a few times. The rearrangement links TRBV19 to TRBJ1-5; D is unresolved. V was cut by 4 bases and J by 4 bases, with 5 bases left in between. Germline-derived CDR1 and CDR2 are LNHDA and SQIVND (reference sequence). The CDR3 sequence is 12 residues long. Written as DNA, the CDR3 is TGTGCCAGTAGTAGCACAAATCAGCCCCAGCATTTT. It is translated as CASSSTNQPQHF.

The sample holds a few counts of this clonotype. This chain links TRBV27 with TRBJ2-1, with D perhaps TRBD2 (6 bases). V was pared by 4 bases and J by 8 bases, with 27 bases between. Germline V gives CDR1 MNHEY, CDR2 SMNVEV (reference sequence). The CDR3 is 18 amino acids. DNA for the CDR3: TGTGCCAGCAGTTCCCAGGACACTCCAGCTAGCGATTTCGATGAGCAGTTCTTC. Its translation: CASSSQDTPASDFDEQFF.

This chain joins TRBV20-1 and TRBJ2-1; no firm D call. The CDR3 runs 15 residues. Per the germline V gene, CDR1 is DFQATT and CDR2 is SNEGSKA (reference sequence). Trimming shortened V by 0 bases and J by 0 bases, and 9 bases separated the two germline ends. CDR3 nucleotide sequence: TGCAGTGCTAGAGATGTCAGTAGCTCCTACAATGAGCAGTTCTTC. It translates to CSARDVSSSYNEQFF.

In this sample, this clonotype turned up a few times. This chain joins TRBV2 and TRBJ1-1; D unclear. Germline CDR1 SNHLY, CDR2 FYNNEI. Trimming stripped 5 bases from V and 4 bases from J, with 11 bases between. The CDR3 sequence is 13 residues long. CDR3 sequence reads: CASSFPEGTEAFF. The CDR3 DNA sequence: TGTGCCAGCAGTTTTCCGGAGGGCACTGAAGCTTTCTTT. The full variable domain, its missing parts supplied by reference TRBV2 and TRBJ1-1, is EPEVTQTPSHQVTQMGQEVILRCVPISNHLYFYWYRQILGQKVEFLVSFYNNEISEKSEIFDDQFSVERPDGSNFTLKIRSTKLEDSAMYFCASSFPEGTEAFFGQGTRLTVV.